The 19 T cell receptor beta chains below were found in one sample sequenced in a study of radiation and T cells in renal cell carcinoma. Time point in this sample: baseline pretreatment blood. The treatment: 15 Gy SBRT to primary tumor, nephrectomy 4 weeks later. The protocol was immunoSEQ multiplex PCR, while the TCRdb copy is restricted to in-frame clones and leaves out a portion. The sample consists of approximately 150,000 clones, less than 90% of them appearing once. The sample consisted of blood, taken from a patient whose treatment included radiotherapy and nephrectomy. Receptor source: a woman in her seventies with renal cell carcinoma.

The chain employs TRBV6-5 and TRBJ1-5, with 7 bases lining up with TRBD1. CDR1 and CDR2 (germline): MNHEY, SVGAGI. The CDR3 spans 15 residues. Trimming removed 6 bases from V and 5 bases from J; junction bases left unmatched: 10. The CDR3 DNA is TGTGCCAGCAGCCGAGACAGGGTCCTAGATCAGCCCCAGCATTTT. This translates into CASSRDRVLDQPQHF.

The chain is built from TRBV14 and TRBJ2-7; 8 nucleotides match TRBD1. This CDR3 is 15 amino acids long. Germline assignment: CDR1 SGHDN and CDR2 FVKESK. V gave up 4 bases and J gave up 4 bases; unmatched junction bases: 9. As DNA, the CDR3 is TGTGCCAGCAGCCGCTCGACAGGGGCCGTTTACGAGCAGTACTTC. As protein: CASSRSTGAVYEQYF.

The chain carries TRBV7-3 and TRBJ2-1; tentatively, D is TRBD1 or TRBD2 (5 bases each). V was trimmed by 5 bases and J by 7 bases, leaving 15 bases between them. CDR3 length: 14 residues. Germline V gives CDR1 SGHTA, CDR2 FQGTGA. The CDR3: CASSAWDGANEQFF. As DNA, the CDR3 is TGTGCCAGCAGCGCCTGGGACGGAGCTAATGAGCAGTTCTTC. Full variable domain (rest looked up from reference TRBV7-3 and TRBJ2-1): GAGVSQTPSNKVTEKGKYVELRCDPISGHTALYWYRQSLGQGPEFLIYFQGTGAADDSGLPNDRFFAVRPEGSVSTLKIQRTERGDSAVYLCASSAWDGANEQFFGPGTRLTVL.

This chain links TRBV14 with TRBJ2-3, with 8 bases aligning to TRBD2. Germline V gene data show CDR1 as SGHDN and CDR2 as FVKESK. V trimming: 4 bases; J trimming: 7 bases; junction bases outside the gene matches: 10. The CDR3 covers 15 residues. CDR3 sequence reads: CASSLGLAQGNTQYF. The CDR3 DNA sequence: TGTGCCAGCAGCCTCGGACTAGCCCAAGGAAATACGCAGTATTTT. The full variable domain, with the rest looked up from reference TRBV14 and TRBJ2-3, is EAGVTQFPSHSVIEKGQTVTLRCDPISGHDNLYWYRRVMGKEIKFLLHFVKESKQDESGMPNNRFLAERTGGTYSTLKVQPAELEDSGVYFCASSLGLAQGNTQYFGPGTRLTVL.

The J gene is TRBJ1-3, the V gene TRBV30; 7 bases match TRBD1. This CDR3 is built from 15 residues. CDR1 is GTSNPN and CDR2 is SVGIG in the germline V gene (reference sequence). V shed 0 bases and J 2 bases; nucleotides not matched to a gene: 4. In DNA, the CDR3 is TGTGCCTGGAGTGTACCGACAGGGACTGGAAACACCATATATTTT. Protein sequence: CAWSVPTGTGNTIYF.

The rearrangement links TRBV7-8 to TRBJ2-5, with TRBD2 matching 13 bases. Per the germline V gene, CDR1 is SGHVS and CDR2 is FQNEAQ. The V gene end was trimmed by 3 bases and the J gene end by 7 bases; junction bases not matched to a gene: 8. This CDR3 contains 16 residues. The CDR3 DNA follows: TGTGCCAGCAGCTTGCAGACTAGCGGGGGGCGGGGGACCCAGTACTTC. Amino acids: CASSLQTSGGRGTQYF.

CDR3 nucleotides: TGTGCCAGCAGCCAAGTCGGGTTCAGCTCCTACAATGAGCAGTTCTTC. It codes for CASSQVGFSSYNEQFF. The chain joins TRBV4-2 to TRBJ2-1; D unresolved. Germline values: CDR1 LGHNA, CDR2 YNFKEQ. The CDR3 has 16 residues. Trimming stripped 1 base from V and 0 bases from J, with 10 bases between.

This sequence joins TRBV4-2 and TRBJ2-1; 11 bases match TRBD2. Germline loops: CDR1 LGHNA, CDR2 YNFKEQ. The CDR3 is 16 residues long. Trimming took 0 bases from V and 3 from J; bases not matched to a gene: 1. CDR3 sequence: CASSQDLAGGYNEQFF. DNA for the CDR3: TGTGCCAGCAGCCAAGATCTAGCGGGGGGCTACAATGAGCAGTTCTTC.

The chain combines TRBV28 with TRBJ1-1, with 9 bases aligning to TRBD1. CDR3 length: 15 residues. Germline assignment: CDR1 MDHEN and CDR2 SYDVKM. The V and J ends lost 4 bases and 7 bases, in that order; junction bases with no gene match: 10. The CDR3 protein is CASSYRQGGRSEAFF. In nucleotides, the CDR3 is TGTGCCAGCAGTTATCGACAGGGGGGTAGGAGTGAAGCTTTCTTT.

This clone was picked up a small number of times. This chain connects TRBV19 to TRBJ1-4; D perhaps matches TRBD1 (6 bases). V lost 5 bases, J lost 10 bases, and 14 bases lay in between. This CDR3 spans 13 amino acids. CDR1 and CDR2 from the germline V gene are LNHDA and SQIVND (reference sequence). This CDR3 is CASSDIQGRKLFF. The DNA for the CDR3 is TGTGCCAGTAGTGACATACAGGGAAGAAAACTGTTTTTT.

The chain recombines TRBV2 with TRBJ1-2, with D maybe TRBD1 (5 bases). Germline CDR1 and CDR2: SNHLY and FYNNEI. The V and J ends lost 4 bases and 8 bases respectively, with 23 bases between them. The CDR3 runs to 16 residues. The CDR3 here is CASSGRGRRDLAGYTF. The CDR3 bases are TGTGCCAGCAGTGGGAGGGGTCGCCGGGATCTCGCAGGCTACACCTTC.

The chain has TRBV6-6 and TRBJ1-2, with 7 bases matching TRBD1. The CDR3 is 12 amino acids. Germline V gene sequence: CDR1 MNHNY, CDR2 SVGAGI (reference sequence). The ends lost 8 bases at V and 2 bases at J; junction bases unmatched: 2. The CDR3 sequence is CASAQGNYGYTF. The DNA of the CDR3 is TGTGCCAGCGCACAGGGGAACTATGGCTACACCTTC.

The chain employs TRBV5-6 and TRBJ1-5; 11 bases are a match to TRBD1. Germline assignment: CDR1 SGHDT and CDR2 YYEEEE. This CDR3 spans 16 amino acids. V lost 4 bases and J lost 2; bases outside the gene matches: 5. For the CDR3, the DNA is TGTGCCAGCAGCGGGGGACAGGGGGTGGGCAATCAGCCCCAGCATTTT. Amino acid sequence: CASSGGQGVGNQPQHF.

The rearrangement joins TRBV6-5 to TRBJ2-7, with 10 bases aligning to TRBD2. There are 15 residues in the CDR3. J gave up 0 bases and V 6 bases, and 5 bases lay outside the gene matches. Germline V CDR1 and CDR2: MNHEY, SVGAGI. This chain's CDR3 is CASRPLAGNSYEQYF. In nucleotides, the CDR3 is TGTGCCAGCAGACCACTAGCGGGGAACTCCTACGAGCAGTACTTC.

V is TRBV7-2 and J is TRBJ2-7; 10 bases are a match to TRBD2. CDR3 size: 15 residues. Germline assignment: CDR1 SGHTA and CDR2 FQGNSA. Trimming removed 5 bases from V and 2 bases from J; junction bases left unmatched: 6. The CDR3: CASSLSGGFAYEQYF. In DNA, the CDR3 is TGTGCCAGCAGCCTTAGCGGGGGGTTCGCCTACGAGCAGTACTTC.

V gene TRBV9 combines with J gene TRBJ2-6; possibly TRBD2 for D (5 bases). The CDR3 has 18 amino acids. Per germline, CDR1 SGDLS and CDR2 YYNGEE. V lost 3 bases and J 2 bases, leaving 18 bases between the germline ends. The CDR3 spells CASSAVASSNAGANVLTF. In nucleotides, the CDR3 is TGTGCCAGCAGCGCGGTAGCGAGTAGTAACGCTGGGGCCAACGTCCTGACTTTC. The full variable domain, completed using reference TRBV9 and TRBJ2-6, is DSGVTQTPKHLITATGQRVTLRCSPRSGDLSVYWYQQSLDQGLQFLIQYYNGEERAKGNILERFSAQQFPDLHSELNLSSLELGDSALYFCASSAVASSNAGANVLTFGAGSRLTVL.

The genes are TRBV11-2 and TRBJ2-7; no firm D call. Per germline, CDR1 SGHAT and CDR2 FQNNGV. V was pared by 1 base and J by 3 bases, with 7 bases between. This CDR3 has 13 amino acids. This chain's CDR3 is CASSLGPGYEQYF. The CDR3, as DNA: TGTGCCAGCAGCTTAGGTCCCGGCTACGAGCAGTACTTC.

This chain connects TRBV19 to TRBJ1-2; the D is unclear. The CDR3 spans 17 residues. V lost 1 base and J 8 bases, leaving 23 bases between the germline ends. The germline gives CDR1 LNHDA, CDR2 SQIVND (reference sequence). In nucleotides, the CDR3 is TGTGCCAGTAGTATAGGGACTCCCAACCTCCTCTTCTCCGGCTACACCTTC. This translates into CASSIGTPNLLFSGYTF.

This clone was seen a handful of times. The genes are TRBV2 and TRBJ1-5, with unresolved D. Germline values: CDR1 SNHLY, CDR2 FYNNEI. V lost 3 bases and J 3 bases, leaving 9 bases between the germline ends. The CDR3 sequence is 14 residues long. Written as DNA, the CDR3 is TGTGCCAGCAGTGAGTCCAATGCCAATCAGCCCCAGCATTTT. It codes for CASSESNANQPQHF.